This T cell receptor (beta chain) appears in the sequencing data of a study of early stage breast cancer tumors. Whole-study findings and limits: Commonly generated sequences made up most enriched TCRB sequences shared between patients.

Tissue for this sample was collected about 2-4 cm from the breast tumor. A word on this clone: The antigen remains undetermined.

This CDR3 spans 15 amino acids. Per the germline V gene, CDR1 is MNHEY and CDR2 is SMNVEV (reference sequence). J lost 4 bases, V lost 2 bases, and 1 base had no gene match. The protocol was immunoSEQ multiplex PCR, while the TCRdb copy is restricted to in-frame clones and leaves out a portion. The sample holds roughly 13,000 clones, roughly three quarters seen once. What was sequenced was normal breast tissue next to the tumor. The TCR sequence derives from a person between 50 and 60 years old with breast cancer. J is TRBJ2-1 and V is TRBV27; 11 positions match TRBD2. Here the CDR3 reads CASSLIAGGYNEQFF. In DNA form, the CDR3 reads TGTGCCAGCAGTTTAATAGCGGGGGGGTACAATGAGCAGTTCTTC.